This entry concerns a single T cell receptor beta chain. What it binds is unknown. The data originate from a study of cytomegalovirus exposure and HLA in healthy donors. As for the study in general: Assignment to the Caucasian-associated ancestry cluster applied to over 70% of the approximately 400 genotyped donors.

Primers: 60 Vbeta forward and 13 Jbeta reverse. Clones were read by immunoSEQ multiplex PCR, and TCRdb kept only the in-frame ones, dropping some. The table shows 120,000 to 150,000 clones, with about 70% occurring only once. Whole-study findings and limits: Available immune exposure information covered CMV serostatus only. Versus the approximately 700-donor mean, an Asian-associated ancestry cluster reportedly showed fewer N-insertions in a later analysis. The HLA-A and HLA-B alleles of most subjects were reportedly predicted accurately from TCR beta sequences.

CDR1 and CDR2 from the germline V gene are KGHSH and LQKENI. The CDR3 sequence is 14 residues long. Trimming took 2 bases from V and 6 from J; bases not matched to a gene: 6. The V gene is TRBV18, the J gene TRBJ1-2; TRBD1 aligns across 7 bases. The sequence came from a woman aged 40 to 50 in good health and CMV-seronegative. Sequencing was done on a sample of PBMCs. CDR3 nucleotide sequence: TGTGCCAGCTCACCAGAGACACAGGGGAATGGCTACACCTTC. Protein product: CASSPETQGNGYTF. Full variable domain (rest looked up from reference TRBV18 and TRBJ1-2): NAGVMQNPRHLVRRRGQEARLRCSPMKGHSHVYWYRQLPEEGLKFMVYLQKENIIDESGMPKERFSAEFPKEGPSILRIQQVVRGDSAAYFCASSPETQGNGYTFGSGTRLTVV.